Here is one TCR beta chain with its context. Its antigen is unknown. The source of the sample is a study of T cells in narcolepsy. Sequenced by immunoSEQ multiplex PCR; TCRdb stores in-frame clones only, minus some. The sample has 20,000 to 25,000 clones, about 91% seen once. Study-wide points: No autoreactive T cell clone sequences appeared in some memory CD4+ repertoires.

The germline V gene has CDR1 LNHDA and CDR2 SQIVND (reference sequence). CDR3 length: 16 residues. V lost 5 bases to trimming and J lost 2 bases, with 16 bases between them. The V and J genes are TRBV19 and TRBJ1-3; no reliable D call. The sequencing sample was made of CD45RA- memory CD4+ T cells from PBMCs. The source of this sequence is a human donor with narcolepsy. The CDR3 sequence is CASSAWFKETGNTIYF. The DNA of the CDR3 is TGTGCCAGTAGTGCGTGGTTCAAGGAGACTGGAAACACCATATATTTT.